Sequencing of this T cell receptor beta chain was carried out in a study of T cell repertoires in cytomegalovirus infection. Study summary: An indication of both CMV infection and matching HLA type came from public TCR beta signatures.

Study-wide points: There were HLA-C-restricted CMV-specific TCR beta clonotypes dominating the ex vivo response.

The CDR3 has 12 amino acids. CDR1 SGHVS and CDR2 FNYEAQ come from the germline V gene. The V end was cut by 5 bases, the J end by 7 bases, with 11 bases between. TCRdb ran MiXCR on the reads and lists one entry per CDR3 protein. The repertoire includes a few hundred thousand distinct CDR3 sequences, over 15% of them detected once, and over 40% sits in the top ten. There are a few counts of this clonotype. Its antigen is currently unknown. The TCR was taken from a human donor in good health (CMV status not recorded). Some clones in this sample may be carry-over from other donors' samples. The chain recombines TRBV7-6 with TRBJ1-1, with a tentative D call TRBD1 (6 bases). The sequenced sample was CD8+ T cells from PBMCs. The CDR3 nucleotides read TGTGCCAGCAGCCAGGGGACTGTTGAAGCTTTCTTT. Translated: CASSQGTVEAFF.